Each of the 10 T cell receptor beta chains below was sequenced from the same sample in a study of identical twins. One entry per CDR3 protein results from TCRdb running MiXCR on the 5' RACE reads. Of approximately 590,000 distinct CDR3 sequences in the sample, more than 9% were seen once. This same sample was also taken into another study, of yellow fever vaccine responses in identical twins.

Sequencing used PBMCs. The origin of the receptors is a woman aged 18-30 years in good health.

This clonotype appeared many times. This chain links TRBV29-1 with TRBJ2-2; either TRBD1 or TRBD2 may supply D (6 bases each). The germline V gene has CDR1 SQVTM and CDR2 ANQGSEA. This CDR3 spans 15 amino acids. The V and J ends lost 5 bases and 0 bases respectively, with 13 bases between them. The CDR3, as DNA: TGCAGCGTTTGGGTCGGGGGCGCGAACACCGGGGAGCTGTTTTTT. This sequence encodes CSVWVGGANTGELFF.

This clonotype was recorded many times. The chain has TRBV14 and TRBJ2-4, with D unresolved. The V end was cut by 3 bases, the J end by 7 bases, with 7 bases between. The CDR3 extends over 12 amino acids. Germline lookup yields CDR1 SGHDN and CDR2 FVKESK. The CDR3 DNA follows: TGTGCCAGCAGCCATAGATACAACATTCAGTACTTC. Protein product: CASSHRYNIQYF.

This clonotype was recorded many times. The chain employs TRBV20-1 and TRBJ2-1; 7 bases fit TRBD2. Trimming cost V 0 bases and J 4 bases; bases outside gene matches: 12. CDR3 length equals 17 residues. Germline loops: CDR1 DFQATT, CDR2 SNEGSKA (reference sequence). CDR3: CSARDISPSGNYNEQFF. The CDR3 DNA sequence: TGCAGTGCTAGAGATATTTCCCCTAGCGGAAATTACAATGAGCAGTTCTTC.

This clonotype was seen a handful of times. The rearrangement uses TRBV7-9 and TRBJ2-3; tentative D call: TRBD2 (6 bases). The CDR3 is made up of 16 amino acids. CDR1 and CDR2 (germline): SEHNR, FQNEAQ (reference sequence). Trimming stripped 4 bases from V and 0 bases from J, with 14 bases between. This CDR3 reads CASSWDLATSTDTQYF. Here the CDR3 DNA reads TGTGCCAGCAGCTGGGACTTGGCAACTAGCACAGATACGCAGTATTTT.

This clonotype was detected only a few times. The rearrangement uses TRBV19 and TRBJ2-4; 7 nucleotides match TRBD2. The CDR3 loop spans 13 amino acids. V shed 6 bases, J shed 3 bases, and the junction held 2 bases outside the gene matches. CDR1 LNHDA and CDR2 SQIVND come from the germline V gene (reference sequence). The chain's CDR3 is CASRGDYKNIQYF. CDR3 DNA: TGTGCCAGTAGGGGGGACTACAAAAACATTCAGTACTTC.

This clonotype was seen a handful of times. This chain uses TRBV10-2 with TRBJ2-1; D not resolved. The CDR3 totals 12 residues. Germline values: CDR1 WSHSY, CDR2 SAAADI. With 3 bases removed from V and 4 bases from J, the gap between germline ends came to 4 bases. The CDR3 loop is CASSDMYNEQFF. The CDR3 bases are TGCGCCAGCAGTGATATGTACAATGAGCAGTTCTTC.

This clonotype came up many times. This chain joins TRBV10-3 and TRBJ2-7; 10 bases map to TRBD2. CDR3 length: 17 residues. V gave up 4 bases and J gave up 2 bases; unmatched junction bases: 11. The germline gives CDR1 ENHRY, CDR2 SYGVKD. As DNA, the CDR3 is TGTGCCATCAGTGCCCTGCTAGCGGGAGAAGGGACCTACGAGCAGTACTTC. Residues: CAISALLAGEGTYEQYF.

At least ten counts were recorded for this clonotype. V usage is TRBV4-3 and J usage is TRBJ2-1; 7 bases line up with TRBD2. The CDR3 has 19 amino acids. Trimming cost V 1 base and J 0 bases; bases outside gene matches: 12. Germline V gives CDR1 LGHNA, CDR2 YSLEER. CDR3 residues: CASSQGRGSGASSYNEQFF. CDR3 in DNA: TGCGCCAGCAGCCAAGGGAGAGGAAGCGGGGCGAGCTCCTACAATGAGCAGTTCTTC.

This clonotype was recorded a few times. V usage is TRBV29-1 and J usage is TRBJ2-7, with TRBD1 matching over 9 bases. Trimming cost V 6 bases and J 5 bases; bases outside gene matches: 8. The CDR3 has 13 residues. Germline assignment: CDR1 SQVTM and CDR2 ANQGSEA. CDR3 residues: CSVLGQGSHEQYF. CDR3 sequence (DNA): TGCAGCGTCCTGGGACAGGGCTCTCACGAGCAGTACTTC.

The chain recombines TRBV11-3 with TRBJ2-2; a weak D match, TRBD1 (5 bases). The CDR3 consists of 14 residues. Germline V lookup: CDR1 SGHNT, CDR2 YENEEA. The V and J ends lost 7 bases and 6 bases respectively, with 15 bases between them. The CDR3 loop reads CASTNVGVSGELFF. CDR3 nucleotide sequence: TGTGCCAGCACCAACGTAGGGGTTTCCGGGGAGCTGTTTTTT. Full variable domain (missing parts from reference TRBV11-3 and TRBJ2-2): EAGVVQSPRYKIIEKKQPVAFWCNPISGHNTLYWYLQNLGQGPELLIRYENEEAVDDSQLPKDRFSAERLKGVDSTLKIQPAELGDSAVYLCASTNVGVSGELFFGEGSRLTVL.